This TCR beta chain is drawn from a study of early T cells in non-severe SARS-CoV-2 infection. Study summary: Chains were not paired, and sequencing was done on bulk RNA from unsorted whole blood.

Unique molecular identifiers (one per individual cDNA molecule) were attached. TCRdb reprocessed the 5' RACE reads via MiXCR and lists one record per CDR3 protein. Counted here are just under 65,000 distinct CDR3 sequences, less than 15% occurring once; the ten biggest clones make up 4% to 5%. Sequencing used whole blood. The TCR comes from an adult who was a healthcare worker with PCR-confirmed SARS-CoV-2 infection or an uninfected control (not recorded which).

The CDR3 loop is CASSSTETSSYNEQFF. CDR3 nucleotides: TGCGCCAGCAGCTCGACAGAGACAAGCTCCTACAATGAGCAGTTCTTC. The chain couples TRBV4-1 to TRBJ2-1; D is possibly TRBD1 (5 bases). CDR3 size: 16 residues. CDR1 MGHRA and CDR2 YSYEKL come from the germline V gene. Trimming stripped 5 bases from V and 0 bases from J, with 14 bases between.